These 2 T cell receptor beta chains were all obtained from the same sample, sequenced in a study of Ad26.COV2.S vaccination and SARS-CoV-2 variants. Profiled with immunoSEQ multiplex PCR; TCRdb holds only in-frame clones, not every one. Here the sample spans about 320,000 clones, 70% to 90% being singletons. Treatment defined: some 20 received Ad26.COV2.S at low or high dose, single or two shots; roughly five received placebo; per-sample allocation not given. The samples were gathered on day 63 after the first injection of vaccine or placebo. Sample: peripheral blood, taken in a trial of Ad26.COV2.S vaccine versus placebo. All receptors come from a person between 18 and 65 years old who received the Ad26.COV2.S COVID-19 vaccine or a placebo.

The rearrangement uses TRBV28 and TRBJ1-2; 9 bases are shared with TRBD1. CDR3 length: 13 amino acids. Trimming at V came to 6 bases and at J to 4 bases, leaving 3 bases not matched to a gene. Germline V gene sequence: CDR1 MDHEN, CDR2 SYDVKM. In DNA form, the CDR3 reads TGTGCCAGCAGGGGACAGGGACGCTATGGCTACACCTTC. Amino acid sequence: CASRGQGRYGYTF.

The chain joins TRBV4-1 to TRBJ1-4; TRBD1 agrees at 7 bases. This CDR3 spans 14 amino acids. V gave up 1 base and J gave up 8 bases; unmatched junction bases: 4. CDR1 is MGHRA, CDR2 YSYEKL, per germline. As DNA, the CDR3 is TGCGCCAGCAGCCAAGGAGGGGGCGGAGAAAAACTGTTTTTT. It specifies CASSQGGGGEKLFF.